This T cell receptor (beta chain) is drawn from a study of CD8+ T cells in alopecia areata. cDNA prepared by RNA extraction and subsequent reverse transcription served as the template for sequencing. Only in-frame clones appear in the TCRdb table, and some are missing; sequencing was by immunoSEQ multiplex PCR. The data contain about 120,000 clones, about 50% of them singletons. Per the germline V gene, CDR1 is DFQATT and CDR2 is SNEGSKA (reference sequence). CDR3 length: 11 amino acids. The TCR comes from a human donor with alopecia areata. The V gene is TRBV20-1, the J gene TRBJ1-6; 9 nucleotides align to TRBD1. The sample consisted of NKG2D-low CD8+ T cells sorted from blood. The CDR3 sequence: CSVARTGVLHF. In DNA form, the CDR3 reads TGCAGCGTGGCAAGGACAGGGGTCCTCCACTTT.